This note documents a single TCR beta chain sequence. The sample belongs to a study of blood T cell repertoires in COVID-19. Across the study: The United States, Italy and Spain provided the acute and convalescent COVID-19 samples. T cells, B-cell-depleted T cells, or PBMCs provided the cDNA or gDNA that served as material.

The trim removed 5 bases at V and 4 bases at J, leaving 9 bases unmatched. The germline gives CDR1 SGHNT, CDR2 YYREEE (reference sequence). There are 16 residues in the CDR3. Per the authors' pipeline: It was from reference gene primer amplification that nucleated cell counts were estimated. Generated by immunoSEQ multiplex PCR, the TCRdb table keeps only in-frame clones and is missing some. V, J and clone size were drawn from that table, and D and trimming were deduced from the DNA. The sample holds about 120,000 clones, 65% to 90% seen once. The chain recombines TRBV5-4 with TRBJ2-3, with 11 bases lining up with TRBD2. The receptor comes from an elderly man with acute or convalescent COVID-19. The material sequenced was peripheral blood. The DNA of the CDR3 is TGTGCCAGCAGGGAAGCTAGCGGGAGGCAATCAGATACGCAGTATTTT. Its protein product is CASREASGRQSDTQYF.